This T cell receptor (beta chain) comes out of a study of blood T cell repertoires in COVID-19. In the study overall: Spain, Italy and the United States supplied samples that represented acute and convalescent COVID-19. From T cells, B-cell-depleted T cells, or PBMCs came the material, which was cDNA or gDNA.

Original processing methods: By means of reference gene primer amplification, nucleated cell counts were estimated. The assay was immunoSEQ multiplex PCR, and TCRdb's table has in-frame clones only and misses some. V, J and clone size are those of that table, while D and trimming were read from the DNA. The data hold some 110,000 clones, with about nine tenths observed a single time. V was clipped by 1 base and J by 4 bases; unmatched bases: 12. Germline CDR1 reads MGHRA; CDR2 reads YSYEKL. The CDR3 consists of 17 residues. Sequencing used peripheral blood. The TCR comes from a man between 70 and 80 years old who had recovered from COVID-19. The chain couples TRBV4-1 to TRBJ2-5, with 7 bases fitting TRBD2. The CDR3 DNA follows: TGCGCCAGCAGCCAAGGAGTGGGGGGGAGTTATCCAGAGACCCAGTACTTC. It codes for CASSQGVGGSYPETQYF.